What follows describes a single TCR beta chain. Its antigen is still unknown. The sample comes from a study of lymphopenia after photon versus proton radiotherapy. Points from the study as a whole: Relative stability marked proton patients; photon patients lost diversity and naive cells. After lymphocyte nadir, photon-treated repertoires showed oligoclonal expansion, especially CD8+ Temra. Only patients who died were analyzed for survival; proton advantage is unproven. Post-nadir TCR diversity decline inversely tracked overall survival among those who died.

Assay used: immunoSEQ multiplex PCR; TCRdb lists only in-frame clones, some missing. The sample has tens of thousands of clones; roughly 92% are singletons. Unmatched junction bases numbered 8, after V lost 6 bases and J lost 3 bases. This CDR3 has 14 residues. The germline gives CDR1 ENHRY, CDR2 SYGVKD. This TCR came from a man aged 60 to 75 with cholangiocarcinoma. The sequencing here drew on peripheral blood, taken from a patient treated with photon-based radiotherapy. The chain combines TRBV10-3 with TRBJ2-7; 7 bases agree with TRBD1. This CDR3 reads CAIRIQGKLYEQYF. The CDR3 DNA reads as TGTGCCATCAGGATACAGGGGAAGCTCTACGAGCAGTACTTC.